This is a list of T cell receptor beta chains from one sample in a study of identical twins. TCRdb itself ran the 5' RACE reads through MiXCR, one entry per CDR3 protein. Here the sample spans 550,000 to 700,000 distinct CDR3 sequences, around 20% being singletons. The sample was also reused in another study, on T cells expressing NK-cell markers.

Sequencing was carried out using PBMCs. These receptors all come from a woman aged 18-29 years in good health. Both conserved end residues are trimmed from each CDR3. Clone size appears in some rows only: once, few, many, or a class for an expanded clone.

j_gene,v_gene,abundance,CDR3aa
TRBJ1-2,TRBV29-1,many,SVGTGHYGYT
TRBJ2-2,TRBV7-8,-,ASRAVRGVAGHTGELF
TRBJ2-5,TRBV6-6,few,ASHRARQETQY
TRBJ1-6,TRBV20-1,-,SASRRQGQESYNSPLH
TRBJ2-2,TRBV5-1,few,ASSVVKDGELF
TRBJ1-5,TRBV7-2,few,ASSSQRGPQH
TRBJ2-5,TRBV5-1,-,ASSPTGTGGLQETQY
TRBJ2-1,TRBV10-3,few,AISAEKAGGEQF
TRBJ2-1,TRBV20-1,-,SARDRGYNEQF
TRBJ1-2,TRBV15,few,ATSKGTGYGYT
TRBJ2-1,TRBV18,-,ASSPPGLADYNEQF
TRBJ2-1,TRBV5-5,many,ASSLWGTSYNEQF
TRBJ2-7,TRBV6-1,few,ASSKSPEGPYEQY
TRBJ2-1,TRBV12-5,-,ASGAEPGLGD
TRBJ2-1,TRBV20-1,-,SARDPGQSYNEQF
TRBJ1-1,TRBV5-1,few,ASSLFLQANTEAF
TRBJ2-3,TRBV5-1,few,ASRGSATEGTDTQY
TRBJ2-2,TRBV24-1,-,ATSDSTSGGNTGELF
TRBJ2-3,TRBV7-3,few,ASSLMQQDTQY
TRBJ2-1,TRBV6-2/TRBV6-3,few,ASSRDRGSRNEQF
TRBJ1-2,TRBV4-2,few,ASSQGTYGYT
TRBJ2-1,TRBV20-1,many,SARTSGRYNEQF
TRBJ2-7,TRBV10-3,-,ATGKGVHHEQY
TRBJ2-1,TRBV20-1,-,SARETRGLSNEQF
TRBJ2-7,TRBV4-3,few,ASSQGQLGAYEQY
TRBJ2-3,TRBV5-1,few,ASRPAGGLAIDTQY
TRBJ1-1,TRBV20-1,-,SATAGGDTEAF
TRBJ2-7,TRBV10-1,few,ASGTRDRTRKQY